Sequencing of this T cell receptor beta chain was carried out in a study of cytomegalovirus exposure and HLA in healthy donors. Study-wide findings and caveats: Later on, an analysis tied some 17,000 TCR beta sequences to HLA alleles at 0.05 false discovery rate.

Per the germline V gene, CDR1 is SGDLS and CDR2 is YYNGEE. This CDR3 is built from 12 residues. Trimming removed 7 bases from V and 2 bases from J; junction bases left unmatched: 1. It was with 60 Vbeta and 13 Jbeta primers that the PCR ran. The protocol was immunoSEQ multiplex PCR, while the TCRdb copy is restricted to in-frame clones and leaves out a portion. The table has 150,000 or so clones, 75% to 85% seen once. About this clone: The antigen is undetermined.

The sample was PBMCs. The clonotype comes from a man aged 25 to 40 in good health and CMV-seropositive. This sequence joins TRBV9 and TRBJ2-7; 9 nucleotides agree with TRBD1. CDR3 residues: CASGTGTYEQYF. CDR3 nucleotides: TGTGCCAGCGGGACAGGGACCTACGAGCAGTACTTC.